This is a list of T cell receptor beta chains from one sample in a study of T-cell memory formation after mild COVID-19. TCRdb re-called the 5' RACE reads through MiXCR, storing one row per CDR3 protein. The sample lists 15,000 or so distinct CDR3 sequences; roughly 21% were seen once. The specimen was PBMCs or a T cell subset sorted from them (not recorded which). All receptors derive from a man aged 18 to 29 who had mild COVID-19 (a few samples of this study predate the infection). Cell type and time point are not known. Both conserved end residues are part of each CDR3. D genes are given only for firm matches. Clone size appears in some rows only: once, few, many, or a class for an expanded clone.

many	TRBV7-2	TRBJ1-1	.	13	CASSTRSAGEAFF
.	TRBV7-7	TRBJ2-7	.	13	CASSFGLLYEQYF
.	TRBV9	TRBJ2-2	.	11	CASRNLGELFF
.	TRBV27	TRBJ2-1	TRBD2	15	CASSPIQRGHNEQFF
.	TRBV27	TRBJ1-5	.	14	CASSRPGYNQPQHF
.	TRBV6-5	TRBJ2-7	.	14	CASSYGISAYEQYF
.	TRBV27	TRBJ1-4	.	14	CASSIRETNEKLFF
.	TRBV12-3/TRBV12-4	TRBJ2-7	.	13	CASSRDRLYEQYF
many	TRBV5-1	TRBJ2-7	.	12	CASSRAPYEQYF
many	TRBV12-3/TRBV12-4	TRBJ1-1	.	13	CASGSPRSHEAFF
few	TRBV4-3	TRBJ2-7	TRBD2	15	CASSQDPGRGYEQYF
many	TRBV12-3/TRBV12-4	TRBJ2-7	TRBD1	15	CASSWTGGLGYEQYF
.	TRBV6-5	TRBJ1-1	TRBD1	14	CASSRDSLNTEAFF
many	TRBV29-1	TRBJ2-1	TRBD2	17	CSVDLAGGHSSYNEQFF
.	TRBV7-2	TRBJ2-1	.	14	CASSPPGAGYEQFF
many	TRBV12-3/TRBV12-4	TRBJ1-2	TRBD1	16	CASRVRDRGIFGGYTF
.	TRBV12-5	TRBJ2-7	.	13	CASGLEGFNEQYF
few	TRBV6-5	TRBJ1-2	TRBD1	14	CASSYVTGGYGYTF
.	TRBV7-2	TRBJ2-7	TRBD1	13	CASSRQGTYEQYF
.	TRBV5-1	TRBJ2-1	.	15	CASSRVGGRRNEQFF
many	TRBV3-1	TRBJ1-5	.	14	CASSLGQQDQPQHF
.	TRBV7-8	TRBJ2-5	TRBD1	15	CASSSSRGYEETQYF
many	TRBV7-2	TRBJ1-6	.	16	CASSPTGVRVNSPLHF
.	TRBV18	TRBJ2-3	TRBD2	17	CASSPPKTSGGPDTQYF
.	TRBV12-3/TRBV12-4	TRBJ2-2	TRBD1	16	CASSWGQGARTGELFF
many	TRBV5-5	TRBJ1-1	.	17	CASSLYTGPQHGAEAFF
few	TRBV6-5	TRBJ2-7	.	17	CASSRALGQASSYEQYF
.	TRBV6-2/TRBV6-3	TRBJ2-7	.	16	CASSEPVTSSIYEQYF
few	TRBV5-6	TRBJ2-1	.	14	CASSFDGSYNEQFF
few	TRBV4-2	TRBJ2-7	.	15	CASSQDKTGPNEQYF
.	TRBV6-4	TRBJ2-1	TRBD2	15	CASSVDGGNYNEQFF
few	TRBV21-1	TRBJ2-2	.	12	CASSNRHGELFF
many	TRBV6-5	TRBJ2-1	.	11	CASSSGPEQFF
many	TRBV7-9	TRBJ1-4	.	13	CASTHLLREKLFF
once	TRBV5-4	TRBJ2-7	TRBD2	16	CASSHLDLAGGSEQYF
many	TRBV15	TRBJ2-2	TRBD2	20	CATKTGILAGGPRGTGELFF
many	TRBV7-9	TRBJ2-5	.	11	CASSTGETQYF
few	TRBV27	TRBJ1-5	TRBD1	16	CASSARYRGSNQPQHF
few	TRBV15	TRBJ1-1	.	15	CATSSGLRRDTEAFF
many	TRBV7-2	TRBJ2-2	.	16	CASSLVAGMHTGELFF
.	TRBV23-1	TRBJ2-7	.	13	CARSTRGSYEQYF
.	TRBV30	TRBJ1-1	.	17	CAWSPPPLGPPDTEAFF
many	TRBV15	TRBJ2-2	.	16	CATSSGRGRATGELFF
many	TRBV2	TRBJ2-1	TRBD2	12	CASGGGPDEQFF
once	TRBV20-1	TRBJ2-7	.	15	CSARARPASLYEQYF
many	TRBV10-3	TRBJ2-1	.	12	CAISGDIFEQFF
few	TRBV20-1	TRBJ1-5	.	15	CSADTLDRRGGPQHF
.	TRBV5-5	TRBJ2-7	.	16	CASSLLQGVWSYEQYF